Presented here are 29 T cell receptor beta chains from one specimen sequenced in a study of T cells in Graves' hyperthyroidism and ophthalmopathy. RNA transcripts were the template for amplifying TCR beta CDR3 regions. When the TCR CDR3 underwent first-round RT-PCR, the HTBI primer set was used. Using its own MiXCR run on the multiplex PCR reads, TCRdb lists one record per CDR3 protein. The table has about 840,000 distinct CDR3 sequences, about two fifths seen once; the top ten hold approximately 8.7%. The material sequenced was blood. These receptors came from a man between 18 and 29 years old with Graves' hyperthyroidism.

V and J are TRBV20-1 and TRBJ2-2, with 8 positions matching TRBD2. The junction had 12 bases not matched to a gene; V was cut back by 6 bases and J by 6 bases. The V gene's germline CDR1 is DFQATT and CDR2 SNEGSKA (reference sequence). This CDR3 has 15 amino acids. In DNA, the CDR3 is TGCAGTGCCCCTAAGGCCGGGACTAGATCCGGGGAGCTGTTTTTT. Its translation: CSAPKAGTRSGELFF.

To note about this clonotype: Since a much larger clone is just one base distant, this may be a read error. This chain links TRBV19 with TRBJ1-1; TRBD1 matches 7 bases. CDR1 LNHDA and CDR2 SQIVND come from the germline V gene (reference sequence). The CDR3 sequence is 14 residues long. V lost 6 bases to trimming and J lost 4 bases; unmatched junction nucleotides: 8. CDR3 bases: TGTGCCAGTAGGGCGACAGGGCCCGTCACTGAAGCTTTCTTT. Translating gives CASRATGPVTEAFF. The whole variable domain, remainder taken from reference TRBV19 and TRBJ1-1, is DGGITQSPKYLFRKEGQNVTLSCEQNLNHDAMYWYRQDPGQGLRLIYYSQIVNDFQKGDIAEGYSVSREKKESFPLTVTSAQKNPTAFYLCASRATGPVTEAFFGQGTRLTVV.

There are many counts of this clonotype. The V and J genes are TRBV7-9 and TRBJ1-4, with D possibly matching TRBD1 (6 bases). The germline CDR1 and CDR2 sequences are SEHNR and FQNEAQ (reference sequence). The V gene lost 4 bases and the J gene lost 8 bases, with 11 bases spanning the gap. CDR3 size: 13 residues. The CDR3 region is CASSSGTLEKLFF. CDR3 DNA: TGTGCCAGCAGCTCCGGGACACTGGAAAAACTGTTTTTT.

V and J are TRBV11-2 and TRBJ2-7; 11 nucleotides line up with TRBD1. The ends lost 9 bases at V and 6 bases at J; junction bases unmatched: 13. Germline V gives CDR1 SGHAT, CDR2 FQNNGV. The CDR3 extends over 15 amino acids. The CDR3 protein is CASKVDRTGGTEQYF. For the CDR3, the DNA is TGTGCCAGTAAAGTGGACAGGACAGGGGGCACCGAGCAGTACTTC.

The rearrangement links TRBV6-5 to TRBJ2-7; 12 nucleotides match TRBD1. J gave up 2 bases and V 5 bases, and 7 bases lay outside the gene matches. The V gene's germline CDR1 is MNHEY and CDR2 SVGAGI. CDR3 length: 16 residues. CDR3 bases: TGTGCCAGCAGTACACCGGGACAGGGGGCCACCTACGAGCAGTACTTC. Protein product: CASSTPGQGATYEQYF.

The chain carries TRBV2 and TRBJ2-2; TRBD1 matches at 8 bases. Germline V gene lookup returns CDR1 SNHLY and CDR2 FYNNEI. The CDR3 length is 15 residues. V gave up 5 bases and J gave up 5 bases; unmatched junction bases: 7. The CDR3 loop reads CASSPDRGPTGELFF. The CDR3 region has the DNA TGTGCCAGCAGTCCCGACAGGGGACCTACCGGGGAGCTGTTTTTT.

This clonotype was observed many times. The chain employs TRBV7-9 and TRBJ1-5; D gene ambiguous. With 4 bases removed from V and 5 bases from J, the gap between germline ends came to 12 bases. The CDR3 loop spans 14 amino acids. From germline, CDR1 is SEHNR and CDR2 FQNEAQ (reference sequence). CDR3 DNA: TGTGCCAGCAGCTCAGGACCAGAAGATCAGCCCCAGCATTTT. Encoded protein: CASSSGPEDQPQHF.

This clonotype appeared many times. In DNA form, the CDR3 reads TGTGCCAGCAGCTTAGGGCTAGCCCTCTACGAGCAGTACTTC. Its protein is CASSLGLALYEQYF. The chain has TRBV7-8 and TRBJ2-7, with D perhaps TRBD2 (5 bases). Germline V CDR1 and CDR2: SGHVS, FQNEAQ. Trimming took off 1 base at V and 3 bases at J, with 10 bases between the two ends. The CDR3 runs 14 residues.

This clonotype was counted once. The chain is built from TRBV19 and TRBJ1-5; no definite D call. The CDR3 contains 15 residues. Germline V gene sequence: CDR1 LNHDA, CDR2 SQIVND (reference sequence). The V end lost 7 bases, the J end lost 3 bases, and 16 bases lay between the germline ends. This CDR3 reads CASTPSADYNQPQHF. The CDR3 DNA reads TGTGCCAGTACTCCAAGCGCGGACTACAATCAGCCCCAGCATTTT.

This clonotype was found many times. The chain employs TRBV2 and TRBJ2-7, with D possibly matching TRBD1 (6 bases). Deletions cut 7 bases from V and 4 bases from J, with 11 bases between. This CDR3 has 12 residues. The germline V gene has CDR1 SNHLY and CDR2 FYNNEI. CDR3 DNA: TGTGCCAGCATCGGGACACCTTACGAGCAGTACTTC. Amino acid sequence: CASIGTPYEQYF.

J is TRBJ2-7 and V is TRBV7-8, with 14 bases identical to TRBD2. The V and J ends lost 3 bases and 2 bases, in that order; junction bases with no gene match: 9. CDR1 is SGHVS and CDR2 is FQNEAQ in the germline V gene. This CDR3 has 18 residues. Here the CDR3 DNA reads TGTGCCAGCAGCTTTGGGACTAGCGGGAGCATTCGCCCCTACGAGCAGTACTTC. Encoded protein: CASSFGTSGSIRPYEQYF. The variable domain in full, with the rest retrieved from reference TRBV7-8 and TRBJ2-7, is GAGVSQSPRYKVAKRGQDVALRCDPISGHVSLFWYQQALGQGPEFLTYFQNEAQLDKSGLPSDRFFAERPEGSVSTLKIQRTQQEDSAVYLCASSFGTSGSIRPYEQYFGPGTRLTVT.

This sequence joins TRBV10-3 and TRBJ2-2; 7 bases match TRBD1. Germline V gene data show CDR1 as ENHRY and CDR2 as SYGVKD. The CDR3 is made up of 13 amino acids. After removal of 10 bases from V and 9 bases from J, the junction contained 11 bases not matched to a gene. DNA of the CDR3: TGTGCCAGCAGCAACGACAGGGCCCGGGAGCTGTTTTTT. Its translation is CASSNDRARELFF.

The chain carries TRBV11-2 and TRBJ1-1, with D unclear. CDR1 and CDR2 from the germline V gene are SGHAT and FQNNGV. The CDR3 runs to 14 residues. V lost 5 bases and J lost 0, with 10 bases in between. The CDR3 region has the DNA TGTGCCAGCAGCCATGGCAGCATGAACACTGAAGCTTTCTTT. Amino acid sequence: CASSHGSMNTEAFF.

The chain uses TRBV7-9 and TRBJ2-5; D perhaps matches TRBD2 (6 bases). Germline-derived CDR1 and CDR2 are SEHNR and FQNEAQ (reference sequence). The CDR3 extends over 16 amino acids. V was clipped by 5 bases and J by 2 bases, with 18 bases between them. This CDR3 reads CASSGGPTAFQETQYF. CDR3 DNA: TGTGCCAGCAGCGGAGGGCCCACAGCGTTTCAAGAGACCCAGTACTTC.

There are a few counts of this clonotype. The chain links TRBV11-3 to TRBJ2-7, with D possibly matching TRBD2 (7 bases). The CDR3 sequence is 14 residues long. The ends were cut back, 6 bases at V and 5 bases at J, with 17 bases in the middle. Germline CDR1 reads SGHNT; CDR2 reads YENEEA. CDR3 protein: CASRGGGPKNEQYF. DNA for the CDR3: TGTGCCAGCAGGGGAGGGGGGCCGAAGAACGAGCAGTACTTC.

The rearrangement uses TRBV11-1 and TRBJ2-7; 13 bases map to TRBD2. This CDR3 spans 16 amino acids. CDR1 and CDR2 from the germline V gene are SGHAT and FQDESV (reference sequence). With V trimmed by 5 bases and J by 5 bases, 9 bases remained unmatched. The DNA of the CDR3 is TGTGCCAGCAGCAACCTTGGACTAGCGGGAGCCGACGAGCAGTACTTC. Its protein product is CASSNLGLAGADEQYF.

The V call is TRBV29-1, the J call TRBJ1-2, with 8 bases that match TRBD1. Looked up from germline, CDR1 is SQVTM and CDR2 is ANQGSEA. The ends lost 7 bases at V and 9 bases at J; junction bases unmatched: 13. The CDR3 is 13 residues long. The CDR3 sequence: CSARWQGARSYTF. The DNA for the CDR3 is TGCAGCGCCAGGTGGCAGGGGGCGCGGAGCTACACCTTC.

This clonotype was seen just once. The rearrangement uses TRBV3-1 and TRBJ2-2, with D maybe TRBD2 (5 bases). This CDR3 region has 11 residues. V was clipped by 8 bases and J by 6 bases, with 7 bases between them. CDR1 is LGHDT, CDR2 YNNKEL, per germline (reference sequence). CDR3 coding DNA: TGTGCCAGCCTGAGGGCCGGGGAGCTGTTTTTT. This encodes CASLRAGELFF.

This clonotype was detected ten times or more. The chain carries TRBV2 and TRBJ1-5; no firm D call. Germline-derived CDR1 and CDR2 are SNHLY and FYNNEI. This CDR3 contains 14 residues. V was shortened by 5 bases and J by 2 bases, with 10 bases between the two germline ends. CDR3: CASSLTDRNQPQHF. CDR3 nucleotide sequence: TGTGCCAGCAGTCTAACGGACCGCAATCAGCCCCAGCATTTT.

In its sample, this clonotype was seen many times. V gene TRBV15 combines with J gene TRBJ1-1; no clear D. Germline CDR1 LNHNV, CDR2 YYDKDF (reference sequence). The CDR3 is 13 amino acids. Trimming pared 1 base from V and 3 bases from J, leaving 6 bases between. The CDR3 DNA reads as TGTGCCACCAGCAGAGGGACCTACACTGAAGCTTTCTTT. Its translation is CATSRGTYTEAFF.

This clonotype was recorded at least ten times. This rearrangement joins TRBV15 to TRBJ1-1; D call uncertain. The germline V gene encodes CDR1 LNHNV and CDR2 YYDKDF (reference sequence). CDR3 length equals 13 residues. V was pared by 1 base and J by 4 bases, with 7 bases between. The CDR3 DNA reads as TGTGCCACCAGCAGAGTGAAGGGCACTGAAGCTTTCTTT. This encodes CATSRVKGTEAFF.

The V call is TRBV20-1, the J call TRBJ1-2, with D possibly TRBD1 on 6 matching bases. CDR1 and CDR2 from the germline V gene are DFQATT and SNEGSKA (reference sequence). V shed 4 bases and J shed 1 base, with 19 bases lying between them. The length of the CDR3 is 16 residues. The CDR3 DNA reads TGCAGTGCTATTAACAGGGAGCCCTTGGTTAACTATGGCTACACCTTC. Encoded protein: CSAINREPLVNYGYTF.

This clonotype has a handful of counts. V gene TRBV12-3 or TRBV12-4 combines with J gene TRBJ2-7, with unresolved D. Trimming cost V 6 bases and J 2 bases, with 14 bases left between them. This CDR3 region has 14 residues. CDR3 bases: TGTGCCAGCAGCTATACAAAAATTACCTACGAGCAGTACTTC. Its protein is CASSYTKITYEQYF.

Concerning this clonotype itself: A read error may explain this, as a much larger clone is one base away. This chain connects TRBV29-1 to TRBJ1-1; maybe TRBD1 (6 bases). The CDR3 has 12 residues. V was shortened by 7 bases and J by 4 bases, with 13 bases between the two germline ends. Germline assignment: CDR1 SQVTM and CDR2 ANQGSEA. CDR3 DNA sequence: TGCAGCGAGACAGGAATGAGCACTGAAGCTTTCTTT. Protein: CSETGMSTEAFF.

The chain is built from TRBV2 and TRBJ1-4; D call uncertain. V shed 3 bases and J shed 10 bases, with 15 bases lying between them. The CDR3 has 14 residues. CDR1 and CDR2 (germline): SNHLY, FYNNEI. Here the CDR3 reads CASSEGPGGGKLFF. The CDR3 DNA reads as TGTGCCAGCAGTGAGGGTCCGGGAGGAGGAAAACTGTTTTTT.

The rearrangement uses TRBV9 and TRBJ2-5; D ambiguous. Germline V gives CDR1 SGDLS, CDR2 YYNGEE. There are 16 residues in the CDR3. Trimming took 4 bases from V and 2 from J, leaving 18 bases between them. CDR3 protein: CASSPFWSVTQETQYF. In DNA form, the CDR3 reads TGTGCCAGCAGCCCCTTTTGGTCTGTTACACAAGAGACCCAGTACTTC.

V and J are TRBV19 and TRBJ2-7; 8 nucleotides agree with TRBD1. The length of the CDR3 is 12 residues. Germline CDR1 and CDR2: LNHDA and SQIVND (reference sequence). V shed 9 bases, J shed 7 bases, and the junction held 8 bases outside the gene matches. The CDR3 protein is CASADRVVEQYF. CDR3 coding DNA: TGTGCCAGCGCGGACAGGGTCGTTGAGCAGTACTTC.

This clonotype was recorded at least ten times. The V gene is TRBV7-9, the J gene TRBJ2-5; D remains ambiguous. CDR1 SEHNR and CDR2 FQNEAQ come from the germline V gene (reference sequence). Trimming shortened V by 7 bases and J by 5 bases, and 14 bases separated the two germline ends. This CDR3 contains 13 residues. This CDR3 is CASNLIGPETQYF. The CDR3 DNA reads as TGTGCCAGCAACCTCATAGGGCCCGAGACCCAGTACTTC.

A note on this clonotype: A much larger clone differs by one base, so this may be a read error. This chain joins TRBV7-9 and TRBJ1-2, with 11 bases matching TRBD1. Germline V CDR1 and CDR2: SEHNR, FQNEAQ (reference sequence). This CDR3 has 15 amino acids. DNA of the CDR3: TGTGCCAGCAGCAGGACAGGGGGCGCCGGGTATGACTACACCTTC. Protein sequence: CASSRTGGAGYDYTF. Looking up the rest from reference TRBV7-9 and TRBJ1-2 gives the full variable domain: DTGVSQNPRHKITKRGQNVTFRCDPISEHNRLYWYRQTLGQGPEFLTYFQNEAQLEKSRLLSDRFSAERPKGSFSTLEIQRTEQGDSAMYLCASSRTGGAGYDYTFGSGTRLTVV.